A single sample gave rise to the 24 T cell receptor beta chains below, sequenced in a study of regulatory T cells in long-lasting Graves disease. Time point reported: persistent/refractory GD, antithyroid drugs over 5 years with positive TRAb. PBMCs were the source of the RNA used for TCR sequencing. CDR3-region Arm-PCR and iRepertoire HTBI primers produced the TCR beta libraries. TCRdb recomputed calls from the multiplex PCR reads with MiXCR, one row per CDR3 protein. This sample carries around 400,000 distinct CDR3 sequences, around a quarter of them seen once, and the ten largest clones take 26%. The specimen comprised peripheral blood mononuclear cells (PBMCs), sampled when the disease was refractory, from a patient treated with antithyroid drugs. The receptors were sampled from a female donor with Graves disease.

This clonotype appeared many times. The V call is TRBV28, the J call TRBJ2-7, with 8 nucleotides matching TRBD1. Per the germline V gene, CDR1 is MDHEN and CDR2 is SYDVKM. Trimming at V came to 3 bases and at J to 2 bases, leaving 3 bases not matched to a gene. This CDR3 spans 14 amino acids. The CDR3 nucleotides read TGTGCCAGCAGTTTCCGACAGGGGACCTACGAGCAGTACTTC. Translation: CASSFRQGTYEQYF. The complete variable domain, with remaining parts taken from reference TRBV28 and TRBJ2-7, reads DVKVTQSSRYLVKRTGEKVFLECVQDMDHENMFWYRQDPGLGLRLIYFSYDVKMKEKGDIPEGYSVSREKKERFSLILESASTNQTSMYLCASSFRQGTYEQYFGPGTRLTVT.

V gene TRBV10-3 combines with J gene TRBJ1-5; possible D gene TRBD1, 6 bases. CDR1 is ENHRY, CDR2 SYGVKD, per germline. Between the trimmed V and J ends, which lost 2 bases and 4 bases, there was a span of 12 bases. This CDR3 is 15 amino acids long. DNA for the CDR3: TGTGCCATCAGTGAGGACAGGTCCCAGAATCAGCCCCAGCATTTT. Amino acid sequence: CAISEDRSQNQPQHF.

This clonotype was counted ten times or more. J is TRBJ2-6 and V is TRBV6-1, with a possible D match to TRBD1 (5 bases). V was shortened by 10 bases and J by 0 bases, with 13 bases between the two germline ends. The CDR3 extends over 15 amino acids. Per germline, CDR1 MNHNS and CDR2 SASEGT. The CDR3 loop reads CATIGHRSGANVLTF. In DNA, the CDR3 is TGTGCCACCATCGGACACCGCTCTGGGGCCAACGTCCTGACTTTC.

This clonotype was counted between two and nine times. The rearrangement links TRBV20-1 to TRBJ1-1; D gene ambiguous. The V end was cut by 2 bases, the J end by 0 bases, with 7 bases between. CDR3 length equals 13 residues. CDR1 is DFQATT and CDR2 is SNEGSKA in the germline V gene (reference sequence). Written as DNA, the CDR3 is TGCAGTGCTAGAACACAATTGAACACTGAAGCTTTCTTT. It encodes CSARTQLNTEAFF.

About this clonotype: A much larger clone lies a single base off, so this may be a read error. The chain employs TRBV7-9 and TRBJ2-5; TRBD2 matches at 11 bases. Germline V CDR1 and CDR2: SEHNR, FQNEAQ (reference sequence). There are 18 residues in the CDR3. J gave up 5 bases and V 4 bases, and 15 bases lay outside the gene matches. For the CDR3, the DNA is TGTGCCAGCAGCTCCCCCGACAGAACCCCTAGCGGGAGGGAGACCCAGTACTTC. Protein sequence: CASSSPDRTPSGRETQYF.

This clonotype was observed many times. CDR3 loop: CASTSHQGSPGELFF. CDR3 in DNA: TGTGCCAGCACCTCTCATCAGGGTTCGCCCGGGGAGCTGTTTTTT. The chain employs TRBV28 and TRBJ2-2, with D possibly TRBD1 on 5 matching bases. CDR3 size: 15 residues. CDR1 MDHEN and CDR2 SYDVKM come from the germline V gene. The V end was cut by 7 bases, the J end by 6 bases, with 18 bases between.

In this sample, this clonotype turned up a few times. The chain employs TRBV2 and TRBJ2-3; 7 bases line up with TRBD1. The junction had 9 bases not matched to a gene; V was cut back by 3 bases and J by 0 bases. Germline V CDR1 and CDR2: SNHLY, FYNNEI. The CDR3 contains 17 residues. CDR3 residues: CASSDSATGRSTDTQYF. The CDR3 nucleotides read TGTGCCAGCAGTGACTCCGCGACAGGGCGCAGCACAGATACGCAGTATTTT.

In its sample, this clonotype was seen many times. The gene calls are TRBV28 and TRBJ2-7, with D possibly TRBD1 on 6 matching bases. V was shortened by 7 bases and J by 0 bases, with 13 bases between the two germline ends. In germline, CDR1 is MDHEN, CDR2 SYDVKM. This CDR3 is built from 14 residues. The CDR3 DNA sequence: TGTGCCAGCAACCCCAGGGGAAGCTCCTACGAGCAGTACTTC. It is translated as CASNPRGSSYEQYF.

In this sample, this clonotype turned up many times. This chain connects TRBV4-2 to TRBJ2-7; 7 bases agree with TRBD2. The ends lost 5 bases at V and 0 bases at J; junction bases unmatched: 4. Germline CDR1 LGHNA, CDR2 YNFKEQ. CDR3 size: 14 residues. CDR3 coding DNA: TGTGCCAGCAGCGCTAGCGGAGCCTCCTACGAGCAGTACTTC. Amino acid sequence: CASSASGASYEQYF.

This clonotype was recorded a few times. The chain recombines TRBV7-2 with TRBJ2-7, with TRBD1 matching 10 bases. The CDR3 runs 16 residues. J lost 4 bases, V lost 5 bases, and 11 bases had no gene match. CDR1 and CDR2 (germline): SGHTA, FQGNSA. In nucleotides, the CDR3 is TGTGCCAGCAGCCATTTCCCGGGACAGGGGCGATACGAGCAGTACTTC. It yields the protein CASSHFPGQGRYEQYF.

This clonotype was detected a few times. The V call is TRBV4-3, the J call TRBJ2-7; 11 bases are shared with TRBD2. Losses at the gene ends were 4 bases for V and 3 bases for J; bases not matched to a gene: 8. Germline lookup yields CDR1 LGHNA and CDR2 YSLEER. This CDR3 has 16 amino acids. CDR3 DNA: TGCGCCAGCAGCCTCCAAACTAGCGGGAGAGGCTACGAGCAGTACTTC. Its translation: CASSLQTSGRGYEQYF.

This clonotype was recorded at least ten times. The rearrangement links TRBV15 to TRBJ1-6, with D unclear. This CDR3 comprises 13 residues. CDR1 is LNHNV, CDR2 YYDKDF, per germline (reference sequence). The V end was cut by 7 bases, the J end by 7 bases, with 11 bases between. CDR3 residues: CATNVGSNSPLHF. CDR3 nucleotide sequence: TGTGCCACCAACGTCGGTTCGAATTCACCCCTCCACTTT.

There are a few counts of this clonotype. The chain has TRBV29-1 and TRBJ1-1; weak D call: TRBD1 (6 bases). V shed 3 bases and J shed 7 bases, with 12 bases lying between them. Germline V lookup: CDR1 SQVTM, CDR2 ANQGSEA. The CDR3 contains 12 residues. CDR3 in DNA: TGCAGCGTTGATCAGGGGTACGGTGAAGCTTTCTTT. Protein: CSVDQGYGEAFF.

This chain connects TRBV20-1 to TRBJ1-1; D call uncertain. Germline CDR1 and CDR2: DFQATT and SNEGSKA (reference sequence). The V gene lost 0 bases and the J gene lost 8 bases, with 10 bases spanning the gap. The CDR3 contains 12 residues. This CDR3 is CSAREGQHEAFF. As DNA, the CDR3 is TGCAGTGCTAGAGAAGGGCAGCACGAAGCTTTCTTT.

The rearrangement uses TRBV7-9 and TRBJ1-2, with unresolved D. The germline CDR1 and CDR2 sequences are SEHNR and FQNEAQ (reference sequence). Trimming took off 0 bases at V and 0 bases at J, with 8 bases between the two ends. This CDR3 contains 15 residues. In nucleotides, the CDR3 is TGTGCCAGCAGCTTAGCGCTGGTTGCTAACTATGGCTACACCTTC. It translates to CASSLALVANYGYTF.

This clonotype was observed a handful of times. The chain links TRBV20-1 to TRBJ1-3; the match to TRBD1 covers 7 bases. Looked up from germline, CDR1 is DFQATT and CDR2 is SNEGSKA (reference sequence). J lost 2 bases, V lost 2 bases, and 6 bases had no gene match. The CDR3 is 15 amino acids. This chain's CDR3 is CSARHKDRAGNTIYF. The CDR3 nucleotides read TGCAGTGCTAGACACAAAGACAGGGCTGGAAACACCATATATTTT.

This chain connects TRBV7-9 to TRBJ2-7; the D is unclear. CDR1 and CDR2 (germline): SEHNR, FQNEAQ (reference sequence). V was cut by 8 bases and J by 4 bases, with 18 bases left in between. This CDR3 is 14 amino acids long. CDR3 DNA sequence: TGTGCCAGCCGGATGGATTATGAGGAGTACGAGCAGTACTTC. Its translation is CASRMDYEEYEQYF.

This clonotype was detected a few times. V gene TRBV5-1 combines with J gene TRBJ1-4, with 7 bases lining up with TRBD1. This CDR3 is built from 17 residues. V was clipped by 2 bases and J by 0 bases; unmatched bases: 7. The germline CDR1 and CDR2 sequences are SGHRS and YFSETQ. For the CDR3, the DNA is TGCGCCAGCAGCTTCGCGGGACAGAGCACAACTAATGAAAAACTGTTTTTT. Encoded protein: CASSFAGQSTTNEKLFF.

As for this clonotype: Given a much more abundant clone one base away, this may be a read error. The gene calls are TRBV29-1 and TRBJ2-7; D may be TRBD1 (6 bases). The CDR3 consists of 13 residues. Germline-derived CDR1 and CDR2 are SQVTM and ANQGSEA. V was shortened by 3 bases and J by 6 bases, with 15 bases between the two germline ends. The CDR3: CSVEIFRGGEQYF. The CDR3 bases are TGCAGCGTTGAGATCTTCAGGGGTGGCGAGCAGTACTTC.

This clonotype came up a few times. The chain joins TRBV5-6 to TRBJ2-6; D gene ambiguous. The CDR3 runs to 15 residues. V lost 0 bases and J 0 bases, leaving 4 bases between the germline ends. CDR1 and CDR2 (germline): SGHDT, YYEEEE. In DNA, the CDR3 is TGTGCCAGCAGCTTGGGAATCTCTGGGGCCAACGTCCTGACTTTC. It is translated as CASSLGISGANVLTF.

This clonotype came up many times. The chain combines TRBV20-1 with TRBJ2-5; weak D call: TRBD2 (7 bases). The germline CDR1 and CDR2 sequences are DFQATT and SNEGSKA (reference sequence). The V end lost 0 bases, the J end lost 5 bases, and 19 bases lay between the germline ends. The CDR3 covers 16 residues. CDR3 sequence (DNA): TGCAGTGCTAGAGATCTTAGCAGGGGAGGGATCGAGACCCAGTACTTC. Protein sequence: CSARDLSRGGIETQYF.

The CDR3 region is CSVGPSGSLDEQFF. The DNA of the CDR3 is TGCAGCGTTGGTCCTAGCGGGAGTCTCGATGAGCAGTTCTTC. The chain carries TRBV29-1 and TRBJ2-1; TRBD2 matches at 10 bases. The germline CDR1 and CDR2 sequences are SQVTM and ANQGSEA. CDR3 size: 14 residues. The V gene end was trimmed by 4 bases and the J gene end by 8 bases; junction bases not matched to a gene: 8.

This clonotype was seen many times. The chain uses TRBV12-3 or TRBV12-4 and TRBJ2-7, with 7 bases identical to TRBD1. J was trimmed by 6 bases and V by 1 base; bases with no gene match: 6. This CDR3 is 14 amino acids long. CDR3 DNA: TGTGCCAGCAGTTTAGGGCAGGGGGTAAGCGAGCAGTACTTC. This sequence encodes CASSLGQGVSEQYF.

This clonotype was detected a few times. The V and J genes are TRBV20-1 and TRBJ2-7, with 13 positions matching TRBD2. This CDR3 contains 14 residues. Germline V gene sequence: CDR1 DFQATT, CDR2 SNEGSKA (reference sequence). V dropped 6 bases and J dropped 3; count of bases not matched to a gene: 5. CDR3 nucleotides: TGCAGTGCCCGGACTAGCGGGAGACTCTACGAGCAGTACTTC. It is translated as CSARTSGRLYEQYF.